These 23 T cell receptor beta chains were sequenced from one sample in a study of T cells in Graves' hyperthyroidism and ophthalmopathy (dated 2019 in TCRdb). Libraries were constructed by multiplex PCR. The reads were generated on an Illumina HiSeq 2000. Amplification of TCR beta CDR3 regions was carried out from RNA transcripts. The TCR CDR3 was subjected to a first round of RT-PCR using the HTBI primer set and the Qiagen OneStep RT-PCR kit. Starting from the raw public reads, TCRdb applied fastp trimming at Q25, assembled clones with MiXCR and retained in-frame beta chains. All rows with the same CDR3 protein become a single entry with the most common DNA and genes. The sample yields 550,000 to 700,000 distinct CDR3 sequences; under 15% were counted once. The ten largest clonotypes hold about 4.5% of the sample. The sequencing input was blood. These receptors all come from a woman aged 40 to 50 with Graves' ophthalmopathy.

The chain couples TRBV5-1 to TRBJ1-2, with a possible D match to TRBD1 (5 bases). Trimming stripped 4 bases from V and 4 bases from J, with 17 bases between. The CDR3 covers 15 residues. CDR1 is SGHRS, CDR2 YFSETQ, per germline. The CDR3 sequence is CASSLRDGGSYGYTF. For the CDR3, the DNA is TGCGCCAGCAGCCTGAGGGACGGCGGAAGCTATGGCTACACCTTC.

This chain joins TRBV2 and TRBJ1-5; TRBD1 agrees at 9 bases. CDR1 and CDR2 from the germline V gene are SNHLY and FYNNEI. V dropped 2 bases and J dropped 2; count of bases not matched to a gene: 1. The CDR3 covers 15 residues. CDR3 amino acids: CASSERTGGNQPQHF. Written as DNA, the CDR3 is TGTGCCAGCAGTGAACGGACAGGGGGCAATCAGCCCCAGCATTTT.

This clonotype was observed a few times. The rearrangement links TRBV11-3 to TRBJ2-1, with D tentatively TRBD2 (5 bases). Germline values: CDR1 SGHNT, CDR2 YENEEA. V shed 0 bases and J shed 7 bases, with 7 bases lying between them. The CDR3 has 13 residues. CDR3: CASSLEGRNEQFF. CDR3 coding DNA: TGTGCCAGCAGCTTAGAGGGGAGAAATGAGCAGTTCTTC.

J is TRBJ1-5 and V is TRBV12-3 or TRBV12-4; 8 bases map to TRBD1. There are 16 residues in the CDR3. V trimming: 5 bases; J trimming: 3 bases; junction bases outside the gene matches: 9. CDR3 protein: CASSDARDRYNQPQHF. The CDR3 DNA reads TGTGCCAGCAGTGACGCCCGGGACAGGTACAATCAGCCCCAGCATTTT.

This chain links TRBV20-1 with TRBJ2-3, with 12 bases matching TRBD2. The germline V gene has CDR1 DFQATT and CDR2 SNEGSKA (reference sequence). The CDR3 is 14 amino acids. V trimming: 6 bases; J trimming: 8 bases; junction bases outside the gene matches: 9. The CDR3 DNA sequence: TGCAGTGCAAGGACTAGCGGGATAAGGGTTACGCAGTATTTT. Translated, it gives CSARTSGIRVTQYF.

The sample holds a few counts of this clonotype. J is TRBJ2-7 and V is TRBV10-3, with D possibly being TRBD2 (6 bases). The CDR3 length is 18 residues. V lost 6 bases and J 5 bases, leaving 29 bases between the germline ends. Germline CDR1 reads ENHRY; CDR2 reads SYGVKD. CDR3 bases: TGTGCCATCAGCTCGAAGAGAACTAGCCAACCCAACGCCCACGAGCAGTACTTC. It specifies CAISSKRTSQPNAHEQYF.

This clonotype has ten or more counts. The chain is built from TRBV14 and TRBJ1-2; 7 nucleotides align to TRBD1. V dropped 4 bases and J dropped 6; count of bases not matched to a gene: 8. Germline CDR1 and CDR2: SGHDN and FVKESK. The CDR3 is 14 residues long. The CDR3 reads CASSREGAADGYTF. CDR3 nucleotides: TGTGCCAGCAGCCGGGAGGGGGCTGCGGATGGCTACACCTTC.

This clonotype was observed many times. The genes are TRBV12-3 or TRBV12-4 and TRBJ1-5, with D possibly being TRBD1 (6 bases). Between the trimmed V and J ends, which lost 6 bases and 2 bases, there was a span of 23 bases. The CDR3 runs to 18 residues. The CDR3 nucleotides are TGTGCCAGCAGCCCCCGAAACACAGGGATAATTGGCAATCAGCCCCAGCATTTT. Translation gives CASSPRNTGIIGNQPQHF.

This clonotype occurred many times. The genes are TRBV4-1 and TRBJ2-6; D gene ambiguous. This CDR3 is 17 amino acids long. Germline CDR1 and CDR2: MGHRA and YSYEKL. V lost 4 bases to trimming and J lost 0 bases, with 13 bases between them. The CDR3 nucleotides read TGCGCCAGCAGCCTAGTCCAATCCGGCTCTGGGGCCAACGTCCTGACTTTC. The encoded protein is CASSLVQSGSGANVLTF.

There are a few counts of this clonotype. The CDR3 region is CASSSSRGWAFF. In DNA, the CDR3 is TGTGCCAGCAGTTCAAGTAGGGGCTGGGCTTTCTTT. The rearrangement links TRBV6-5 to TRBJ1-1; the D gene is possibly TRBD1 (5 bases). This CDR3 is 12 amino acids long. Trimming stripped 4 bases from V and 11 bases from J, with 14 bases between. Germline V CDR1 and CDR2: MNHEY, SVGAGI.

This clonotype has at least ten counts. This chain connects TRBV6-2 or TRBV6-3 to TRBJ2-7; unclear D gene. CDR3 length: 12 amino acids. Trimming removed 2 bases at V and 7 bases at J, with 9 bases between. Per germline, CDR1 MNHEY and CDR2 SVGEGT. CDR3 in amino acids: CASSYTREEQYF. In DNA, the CDR3 is TGTGCCAGCAGTTACACCCGAGAAGAGCAGTACTTC.

This chain links TRBV30 with TRBJ1-1; 7 bases are shared with TRBD1. CDR3 length equals 16 residues. Germline values: CDR1 GTSNPN, CDR2 SVGIG (reference sequence). The V gene end was trimmed by 4 bases and the J gene end by 0 bases; junction bases not matched to a gene: 11. The CDR3 DNA reads as TGTGCCTGGATTGGGGGGACAGATCCCATGAACACTGAAGCTTTCTTT. This gives the protein CAWIGGTDPMNTEAFF.

This clonotype was seen at least ten times. The rearrangement uses TRBV7-9 and TRBJ1-2; D is perhaps TRBD1 (5 bases). Germline CDR1 is SEHNR and CDR2 is FQNEAQ (reference sequence). The CDR3 has 14 residues. V shed 8 bases and J shed 0 bases, with 13 bases lying between them. CDR3 coding DNA: TGTGCCAGCGACCCCGGGGCTGCTAACTATGGCTACACCTTC. Translated, it gives CASDPGAANYGYTF.

This clonotype was picked up many times. The chain couples TRBV20-1 to TRBJ1-2; 7 bases agree with TRBD1. Per the germline V gene, CDR1 is DFQATT and CDR2 is SNEGSKA (reference sequence). This CDR3 is built from 14 residues. Germline trimming cut 7 bases from V and 1 base from J; bases unmatched to any gene: 9. The CDR3: CSDRDSVINYGYTF. For the CDR3, the DNA is TGCAGTGACAGGGACAGTGTAATTAACTATGGCTACACCTTC.

This clonotype showed up just a few times. This sequence joins TRBV18 and TRBJ1-2; D remains unclear. The CDR3 contains 15 residues. Germline values: CDR1 KGHSH, CDR2 LQKENI. V lost 0 bases and J lost 6, with 14 bases in between. The CDR3 protein is CASSPPNHGSHGYTF. The CDR3 DNA is TGTGCCAGCTCACCACCGAATCATGGTTCTCATGGCTACACCTTC.

This clonotype was counted at least ten times. V gene TRBV11-3 combines with J gene TRBJ1-1, with D perhaps matching TRBD1 (5 bases). Trimming cost V 5 bases and J 5 bases, with 15 bases left between them. Germline V lookup: CDR1 SGHNT, CDR2 YENEEA. The CDR3 sequence is 14 residues long. CDR3 protein: CASSHRTLGTEAFF. The CDR3 DNA reads TGTGCCAGCAGCCACAGGACCTTGGGGACTGAAGCTTTCTTT.

This clonotype showed up many times. The chain couples TRBV6-6 to TRBJ1-1, with 10 bases fitting TRBD1. Germline CDR1 MNHNY, CDR2 SVGAGI (reference sequence). The CDR3 has 18 residues. V shed 6 bases, J shed 4 bases, and the junction held 17 bases outside the gene matches. The CDR3 DNA follows: TGTGCCAGCAGCCGTTCCGGGACAGGGGTATTTAGCGGCACTGAAGCTTTCTTT. Amino acid sequence: CASSRSGTGVFSGTEAFF.

This clonotype was picked up many times. V is TRBV15 and J is TRBJ2-5; TRBD2 aligns across 9 bases. The germline gives CDR1 LNHNV, CDR2 YYDKDF (reference sequence). J was trimmed by 4 bases and V by 6 bases; bases with no gene match: 12. The CDR3 has 16 residues. CDR3 nucleotide sequence: TGTGCCACCAGATCCTCAATTAGCGGGAGTAGAGAGACCCAGTACTTC. It codes for CATRSSISGSRETQYF.

V and J are TRBV6-1 and TRBJ1-5; 7 bases map to TRBD1. The CDR3 loop spans 15 amino acids. The germline V gene has CDR1 MNHNS and CDR2 SASEGT. The ends lost 6 bases at V and 1 base at J; junction bases unmatched: 6. The CDR3 here is CASRRQGGSNQPQHF. In nucleotides, the CDR3 is TGTGCCAGCAGGCGTCAGGGGGGAAGCAATCAGCCCCAGCATTTT.

This clonotype was observed many times. The chain couples TRBV4-1 to TRBJ2-7, with TRBD2 matching 7 bases. Trimming took 4 bases from V and 0 from J; bases not matched to a gene: 9. The length of the CDR3 is 16 residues. Germline V gives CDR1 MGHRA, CDR2 YSYEKL. The CDR3 DNA reads TGCGCCAGCAGCCTAAACCTAGCGGTAAGCTCCTACGAGCAGTACTTC. Translating gives CASSLNLAVSSYEQYF.

This clonotype was counted ten times or more. V usage is TRBV10-3 and J usage is TRBJ1-2; TRBD1 might be the D (5 bases). The CDR3 is 13 amino acids. Germline V gene lookup returns CDR1 ENHRY and CDR2 SYGVKD. Trimming took 7 bases from V and 3 from J, leaving 12 bases between them. The CDR3, as DNA: TGTGCCATCACTCAGGGAGAGGACTATGGCTACACCTTC. It encodes CAITQGEDYGYTF.

This clonotype was observed a few times. The genes are TRBV6-1 and TRBJ2-5; no clear D. The CDR3 has 12 residues. Germline V gives CDR1 MNHNS, CDR2 SASEGT. V was clipped by 7 bases and J by 1 base, with 7 bases between them. The CDR3 protein is CASNYGQETQYF. In DNA, the CDR3 is TGTGCCAGCAATTATGGCCAAGAGACCCAGTACTTC.

At least ten counts were recorded for this clonotype. The rearrangement joins TRBV27 to TRBJ2-7, with TRBD2 matching over 8 bases. V dropped 6 bases and J dropped 5; count of bases not matched to a gene: 6. The CDR3 is made up of 13 amino acids. The germline CDR1 and CDR2 sequences are MNHEY and SMNVEV (reference sequence). As DNA, the CDR3 is TGTGCCAGCAGCAGAGCGGGAGTCCACGAGCAGTACTTC. Translation: CASSRAGVHEQYF.